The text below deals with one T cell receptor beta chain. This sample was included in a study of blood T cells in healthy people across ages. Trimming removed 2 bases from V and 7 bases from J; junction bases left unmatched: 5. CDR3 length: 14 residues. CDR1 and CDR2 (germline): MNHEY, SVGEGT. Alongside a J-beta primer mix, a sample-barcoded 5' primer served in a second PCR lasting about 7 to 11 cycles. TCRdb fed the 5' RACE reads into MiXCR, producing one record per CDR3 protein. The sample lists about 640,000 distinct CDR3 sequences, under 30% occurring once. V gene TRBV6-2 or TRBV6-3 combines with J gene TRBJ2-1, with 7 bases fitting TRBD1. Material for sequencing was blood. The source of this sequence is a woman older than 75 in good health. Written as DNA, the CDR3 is TGTGCCAGCAGTTACAGTACAGGGGTTAATGAGCAGTTCTTC. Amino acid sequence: CASSYSTGVNEQFF.